Presented here are 24 T cell receptor beta chains from one specimen sequenced in a study of blood T cell repertoires in COVID-19. This table comes from immunoSEQ multiplex PCR, and its TCRdb copy is limited to in-frame clones, with some not included. The sample carries more than 250,000 clones, roughly 85% recorded once. The sequenced sample was PBMCs or T cells enriched from blood (not recorded which). Every receptor here comes from a man aged 35-49 years who had been exposed to COVID-19.

The DNA of the CDR3 is TGTGCCAGTAGTTCGGGGTACTACTCTGGAAACACCATATATTTT. This sequence encodes CASSSGYYSGNTIYF. The chain carries TRBV19 and TRBJ1-3, with D unresolved. CDR1 and CDR2 from the germline V gene are LNHDA and SQIVND (reference sequence). The CDR3 spans 15 residues. Trimming took 5 bases from V and 0 from J, leaving 11 bases between them. The full variable domain, completed using reference TRBV19 and TRBJ1-3, is DGGITQSPKYLFRKEGQNVTLSCEQNLNHDAMYWYRQDPGQGLRLIYYSQIVNDFQKGDIAEGYSVSREKKESFPLTVTSAQKNPTAFYLCASSSGYYSGNTIYFGEGSWLTVV.

This clone showed up just once. The chain employs TRBV7-9 and TRBJ1-2; TRBD1 aligns across 10 bases. This CDR3 spans 14 amino acids. J was trimmed by 8 bases and V by 5 bases; bases with no gene match: 8. Germline V gene lookup returns CDR1 SEHNR and CDR2 FQNEAQ (reference sequence). This CDR3 reads CASSGRTGGEGYTF. The CDR3 DNA reads TGTGCCAGCAGCGGCCGGACAGGGGGTGAAGGCTACACCTTC.

The V and J genes are TRBV6-5 and TRBJ2-7; TRBD2 matches 7 bases. The CDR3 covers 14 residues. Germline loops: CDR1 MNHEY, CDR2 SVGAGI. J gave up 5 bases and V 4 bases, and 8 bases lay outside the gene matches. The CDR3 coding sequence is TGTGCCAGCAGTTTAACACGACTAGCCCACGAGCAGTACTTC. Amino acids: CASSLTRLAHEQYF.

V and J are TRBV9 and TRBJ2-7, with 7 bases fitting TRBD1. J was trimmed by 6 bases and V by 4 bases; bases with no gene match: 4. Germline V gene lookup returns CDR1 SGDLS and CDR2 YYNGEE. The CDR3 length is 12 residues. Here the CDR3 reads CASSLNRGEQYF. DNA for the CDR3: TGTGCCAGCAGCCTTAACAGGGGCGAGCAGTACTTC.

The chain's CDR3 is CASRGALSSYEQYF. The CDR3 DNA is TGTGCCAGTAGGGGGGCCCTGAGCTCCTACGAGCAGTACTTC. This rearrangement joins TRBV19 to TRBJ2-7; D may be TRBD1 (6 bases). Trimming took 6 bases from V and 0 from J, leaving 12 bases between them. The CDR3 length is 14 residues. CDR1 is LNHDA, CDR2 SQIVND, per germline (reference sequence).

J is TRBJ1-4 and V is TRBV6-1, with a weak D call TRBD1 (6 bases). Trimming removed 1 base from V and 7 bases from J, with 13 bases in between. The CDR3 consists of 15 residues. The germline CDR1 and CDR2 sequences are MNHNS and SASEGT. CDR3 residues: CASSEERGLIEKLFF. The CDR3 DNA is TGTGCCAGCAGTGAAGAGAGGGGGTTAATTGAAAAACTGTTTTTT.

This clone was detected a few times. The chain combines TRBV27 with TRBJ1-1; a weak D match, TRBD1 (6 bases). The CDR3 runs to 15 residues. Deletions cut 4 bases from V and 5 bases from J, with 17 bases between. Germline V gene data show CDR1 as MNHEY and CDR2 as SMNVEV (reference sequence). The DNA of the CDR3 is TGTGCCAGCAGTTCTAACAGGGTTGTAAGGACTGAAGCTTTCTTT. Protein: CASSSNRVVRTEAFF.

V gene TRBV6-5 combines with J gene TRBJ1-2; 7 nucleotides align to TRBD1. This CDR3 has 14 residues. Germline V gene lookup returns CDR1 MNHEY and CDR2 SVGAGI. Unmatched junction bases numbered 6, after V lost 5 bases and J lost 3 bases. CDR3 protein: CASSRRGNDYGYTF. CDR3 sequence (DNA): TGTGCCAGCAGTCGCAGGGGGAACGACTATGGCTACACCTTC.

This clone was observed once. The chain employs TRBV29-1 and TRBJ2-2; D gene uncertain. Germline CDR1 reads SQVTM; CDR2 reads ANQGSEA. The CDR3 consists of 11 residues. The ends were cut back, 6 bases at V and 5 bases at J, with 7 bases in the middle. CDR3 nucleotide sequence: TGCAGCGTGCGACAAACCGGGGAGCTGTTTTTT. Translated: CSVRQTGELFF.

CDR3 nucleotide sequence: TGTGCCAGCAGCCCAGGGGTAGGACAGGGTTACGAGACCCAGTACTTC. This sequence encodes CASSPGVGQGYETQYF. The chain has TRBV3-1 (or the pseudogene TRBV3-2) and TRBJ2-5, with 8 bases aligning to TRBD1. The CDR3 consists of 16 residues. V shed 4 bases and J 5 bases; nucleotides not matched to a gene: 12. Germline CDR1 and CDR2: LGHDT and YNNKEL (reference sequence).

The chain recombines TRBV19 with TRBJ1-3; D not certain. The CDR3 runs 12 residues. Germline-derived CDR1 and CDR2 are LNHDA and SQIVND (reference sequence). Trimming took off 5 bases at V and 0 bases at J, with 2 bases between the two ends. The CDR3 sequence is CASSLSGNTIYF. CDR3 DNA: TGTGCCAGTAGTCTCTCTGGAAACACCATATATTTT.

The table lists this clone with a few counts. The rearrangement uses TRBV6-1 and TRBJ2-7, with D unclear. CDR3 size: 13 residues. V was shortened by 2 bases and J by 2 bases, with 7 bases between the two germline ends. Germline CDR1 is MNHNS and CDR2 is SASEGT. Here the CDR3 reads CASSEQDTYEQYF. The CDR3 coding sequence is TGTGCCAGCAGTGAACAGGATACCTACGAGCAGTACTTC.

As regards this clone: The sample has other DNA sequences that encode this CDR3 too. The chain combines TRBV5-4 with TRBJ1-6; D gene uncertain. Germline assignment: CDR1 SGHNT and CDR2 YYREEE (reference sequence). CDR3 length equals 14 residues. V was pared by 1 base and J by 6 bases, with 8 bases between. In DNA form, the CDR3 reads TGTGCCAGCAGCTTGTCTCAGTCTAATTCACCCCTCCACTTT. It translates to CASSLSQSNSPLHF.

The rearrangement links TRBV5-1 to TRBJ2-1; TRBD2 matches at 9 bases. Trimming at V came to 4 bases and at J to 8 bases, leaving 10 bases not matched to a gene. Germline-derived CDR1 and CDR2 are SGHRS and YFSETQ. CDR3 length: 15 amino acids. The CDR3 loop is CASSPPGSGSDEQFF. Written as DNA, the CDR3 is TGCGCCAGCAGCCCCCCGGGTAGCGGGAGTGATGAGCAGTTCTTC.

The V call is TRBV10-3, the J call TRBJ1-1; 7 nucleotides line up with TRBD1. J gave up 6 bases and V 6 bases, and 4 bases lay outside the gene matches. The CDR3 loop spans 12 amino acids. Per germline, CDR1 ENHRY and CDR2 SYGVKD. In DNA, the CDR3 is TGTGCCATCAGCAACAGGGGCTCTGAAGCTTTCTTT. It codes for CAISNRGSEAFF.

The chain links TRBV7-9 to TRBJ1-2; D is unclear. The CDR3 length is 12 residues. The germline V and J ends were trimmed by 8 bases and 8 bases, with 15 bases remaining between them. Germline CDR1 reads SEHNR; CDR2 reads FQNEAQ (reference sequence). CDR3 bases: TGTGCCAGCGGGGTGGGAACGGGGGGCTACACCTTC. It encodes CASGVGTGGYTF.

V and J are TRBV5-1 and TRBJ2-2; tentatively, D is TRBD1 (5 bases). V shed 5 bases and J shed 7 bases, with 12 bases lying between them. The length of the CDR3 is 13 residues. Germline loops: CDR1 SGHRS, CDR2 YFSETQ. Written as DNA, the CDR3 is TGCGCCAGCAGGCTTATGCAGGGCGGGGAGCTGTTTTTT. Amino acid sequence: CASRLMQGGELFF.

Note on this clone: In the same sample, other DNA sequences code for this CDR3. The chain couples TRBV18 to TRBJ2-7, with TRBD1 identical over 7 bases. The CDR3 runs 13 residues. Germline V gene data show CDR1 as KGHSH and CDR2 as LQKENI. The V gene end was trimmed by 6 bases and the J gene end by 3 bases; junction bases not matched to a gene: 5. This chain's CDR3 is CASSPGQNYEQYF. CDR3 nucleotides: TGTGCCAGCTCGCCGGGACAGAACTACGAGCAGTACTTC.

A few counts support this clone. The chain employs TRBV7-9 and TRBJ2-1; D possibly corresponds to TRBD1 (6 bases). The germline V gene has CDR1 SEHNR and CDR2 FQNEAQ (reference sequence). V lost 4 bases and J lost 3, with 19 bases in between. This CDR3 region has 17 residues. This chain's CDR3 is CASSSGEQGIFYNEQFF. The CDR3, as DNA: TGTGCCAGCAGCTCCGGGGAACAGGGAATTTTCTACAATGAGCAGTTCTTC.

The chain carries TRBV14 and TRBJ2-6; the D gene is possibly TRBD2 (6 bases). Germline-derived CDR1 and CDR2 are SGHDN and FVKESK. The CDR3 covers 18 residues. V lost 5 bases and J 0 bases, leaving 17 bases between the germline ends. CDR3: CASSAIGGVPSGANVLTF. The CDR3 nucleotides read TGTGCCAGCAGCGCCATAGGAGGGGTCCCCTCTGGGGCCAACGTCCTGACTTTC. The whole variable domain, remainder taken from reference TRBV14 and TRBJ2-6, is EAGVTQFPSHSVIEKGQTVTLRCDPISGHDNLYWYRRVMGKEIKFLLHFVKESKQDESGMPNNRFLAERTGGTYSTLKVQPAELEDSGVYFCASSAIGGVPSGANVLTFGAGSRLTVL.

The chain couples TRBV7-3 to TRBJ2-5; D gene uncertain. The CDR3 sequence is 14 residues long. V was cut by 2 bases and J by 4 bases, with 11 bases left in between. CDR1 and CDR2 (germline): SGHTA, FQGTGA. CDR3 bases: TGTGCCAGCAGCTTATTTGCGTTCGGAGAGACCCAGTACTTC. The encoded protein is CASSLFAFGETQYF.

The chain uses TRBV30 and TRBJ2-5; tentatively, D is TRBD1 (7 bases). Trimming left V 8 bases short and J 5 bases short, with 18 bases between. Germline V gives CDR1 GTSNPN, CDR2 SVGIG (reference sequence). This CDR3 spans 13 amino acids. The CDR3 region is CAGSGGRGETQYF. The CDR3 DNA reads as TGTGCCGGGTCAGGGGGGCGAGGGGAGACCCAGTACTTC.

V gene TRBV7-9 combines with J gene TRBJ1-1; 7 bases fit TRBD1. Germline assignment: CDR1 SEHNR and CDR2 FQNEAQ (reference sequence). The CDR3 has 16 amino acids. With 1 base clipped from V and 1 base from J, the junction kept 6 bases outside the gene matches. The CDR3 DNA follows: TGTGCCAGCAGCTTAGAAAGGGGGCGGAGGAACACTGAAGCTTTCTTT. Its protein is CASSLERGRRNTEAFF.

The V call is TRBV10-2, the J call TRBJ2-3; TRBD2 agrees at 12 bases. The V gene's germline CDR1 is WSHSY and CDR2 SAAADI. The CDR3 loop spans 16 amino acids. J lost 2 bases, V lost 5 bases, and 5 bases had no gene match. The CDR3 bases are TGCGCCAGCAGTCTAGGACTAGCGGGACCCACAGATACGCAGTATTTT. Translation: CASSLGLAGPTDTQYF.